This T cell receptor beta chain was recorded in a study of T cells after yellow fever vaccination. Production of TCR cDNA was by 5'RACE template switching, which also added a universal primer site and UMIs. TCRdb itself ran the 5' RACE reads through MiXCR, one entry per CDR3 protein. Altogether 300,000 to 450,000 distinct CDR3 sequences are present, about 7.8% being singletons, with the ten largest covering 17%. This clonotype came up many times. The antigen is undetermined. Whole-study findings and limits: Abundant contaminating clonotypes from the bulk population could appear in FACS-sorted repertoires. Overall, a small share of clonotypes was seen in both CD4 and CD8 compartments. Most primary-vaccination clones reappeared after the booster (approximately 97% CD4, roughly 90% CD8).

This CDR3 has 15 amino acids. V shed 8 bases, J shed 6 bases, and the junction held 7 bases outside the gene matches. CDR1 is SGHAT and CDR2 is FQNNGV in the germline V gene. The material sequenced was PBMCs, taken approximately 40 days after the first yellow fever vaccination. This sequence originates from a man aged 18 to 30 who received the YFV17D yellow fever vaccine. V gene TRBV11-2 combines with J gene TRBJ2-3; 14 bases agree with TRBD2. The CDR3 DNA reads as TGTGCCAGCTCTGAGGGGACTAGCGGGGGTGATACGCAGTATTTT. Residues: CASSEGTSGGDTQYF.